One and the same sample provided the 24 T cell receptor beta chains below, sequenced in a study of blood T cell repertoires in COVID-19. Profiled with immunoSEQ multiplex PCR; TCRdb holds only in-frame clones, not every one. The table includes 50,000 to 70,000 clones, roughly 90% detected once. Sequenced sample: peripheral blood. Receptors originate from a human donor with active COVID-19. The donor label of this sample is uncertain.

This clone was recorded only once. This chain uses TRBV2 with TRBJ2-7; TRBD1 is a possible D gene (6 bases). This CDR3 contains 12 residues. Germline V gene data show CDR1 as SNHLY and CDR2 as FYNNEI. The V end lost 6 bases, the J end lost 6 bases, and 12 bases lay between the germline ends. The CDR3 sequence: CASRLTGSEQYV. The CDR3 DNA reads TGTGCCAGCAGACTCACAGGGAGCGAGCAGTACGTC.

This clone was seen only once. The V and J genes are TRBV9 and TRBJ2-2; tentatively, D is TRBD2 (5 bases). V lost 1 base, J lost 5 bases, and 6 bases lay in between. CDR1 and CDR2 from the germline V gene are SGDLS and YYNGEE. The CDR3 consists of 13 residues. In DNA, the CDR3 is TGTGCCAGCAGCGTACTAGCTACCGGGGAGCTGTTTTTT. This sequence encodes CASSVLATGELFF.

This chain uses TRBV5-1 with TRBJ2-3; 10 bases agree with TRBD1. Trimming took 3 bases from V and 4 from J; bases not matched to a gene: 2. CDR1 is SGHRS and CDR2 is YFSETQ in the germline V gene. This CDR3 region has 14 residues. The CDR3 nucleotides are TGCGCCAGCAGCTCAGGACAGGGGGCAGATACGCAGTATTTT. Its translation is CASSSGQGADTQYF.

This clone is a singleton in its sample. The same CDR3 is also encoded by other DNA sequences in this sample. This chain joins TRBV5-4 and TRBJ2-5; 8 bases are a match to TRBD2. The V and J ends lost 4 bases and 2 bases, in that order; junction bases with no gene match: 4. Per the germline V gene, CDR1 is SGHNT and CDR2 is YYREEE (reference sequence). There are 14 residues in the CDR3. The CDR3 loop reads CASSLGLAQETQYF. CDR3 nucleotide sequence: TGTGCCAGCAGCCTCGGACTAGCTCAAGAGACCCAGTACTTC.

This clone was seen just once. This chain links TRBV5-1 with TRBJ2-5; 14 bases fit TRBD2. V lost 4 bases and J lost 2; bases outside the gene matches: 4. Looked up from germline, CDR1 is SGHRS and CDR2 is YFSETQ. The CDR3 has 16 residues. The CDR3 bases are TGCGCCAGCAGCACTGGGACTAGCGGGGGTCAAGAGACCCAGTACTTC. This sequence encodes CASSTGTSGGQETQYF.

The chain carries TRBV7-6 and TRBJ2-1; TRBD2 aligns across 14 bases. Germline V gene sequence: CDR1 SGHVS, CDR2 FNYEAQ. V was pared by 5 bases and J by 2 bases, with 5 bases of the junction left unmatched. The CDR3 extends over 17 amino acids. CDR3 nucleotides: TGTGCCAGCAGCCACGGGACTAGCGGGAGCGCCTACAATGAGCAGTTCTTC. It codes for CASSHGTSGSAYNEQFF.

V gene TRBV5-6 combines with J gene TRBJ2-1; TRBD2 matches 9 bases. This CDR3 has 16 amino acids. Germline loops: CDR1 SGHDT, CDR2 YYEEEE. After removal of 0 bases from V and 4 bases from J, the junction contained 5 bases not matched to a gene. The CDR3 DNA follows: TGTGCCAGCAGCTTGGATCCGGGACTAGCTTACAATGAGCAGTTCTTC. This sequence encodes CASSLDPGLAYNEQFF.

The V and J genes are TRBV9 and TRBJ2-2; 7 bases are shared with TRBD2. Germline values: CDR1 SGDLS, CDR2 YYNGEE. The CDR3 covers 17 residues. The V gene end was trimmed by 2 bases and the J gene end by 4 bases; junction bases not matched to a gene: 11. In DNA, the CDR3 is TGTGCCAGCAGCGTGCCCGGGACTACCATCCCCACCGGGGAGCTGTTTTTT. Amino acid sequence: CASSVPGTTIPTGELFF.

The chain has TRBV28 and TRBJ2-7; 9 nucleotides line up with TRBD1. The CDR3 runs 15 residues. From germline, CDR1 is MDHEN and CDR2 SYDVKM. The V and J ends lost 2 bases and 6 bases, in that order; junction bases with no gene match: 8. Here the CDR3 reads CASSLRRDRGIEQYV. In DNA form, the CDR3 reads TGTGCCAGCAGTTTAAGGCGAGACAGGGGGATCGAGCAGTACGTC.

J is TRBJ2-1 and V is TRBV21-1; TRBD1 is the table's D call and was not checked against the DNA. TRBV21-1 represents a pseudogene. CDR3 length: 17 residues. The CDR3 region has the DNA TGTGCCAGCAGCAAAGAATGTCGGGACAGGGTCCGAGATGAGCAGTTCTTC. Translating it yields CASSKECRDRVRDEQFF.

This chain joins TRBV7-2 and TRBJ2-1, with 11 nucleotides matching TRBD2. Germline V gene lookup returns CDR1 SGHTA and CDR2 FQGNSA. CDR3 size: 15 residues. V lost 3 bases and J lost 4; bases outside the gene matches: 2. The DNA for the CDR3 is TGTGCCAGCAGCTTTAGCGGGGGGGCTTACAATGAGCAGTTCTTC. Translation: CASSFSGGAYNEQFF.

This clone was counted a single time. The V gene is TRBV7-2, the J gene TRBJ2-2; TRBD2 is a possible D gene (6 bases). Germline V gives CDR1 SGHTA, CDR2 FQGNSA. V was cut by 2 bases and J by 0 bases, with 10 bases left in between. The CDR3 totals 16 residues. The CDR3 DNA reads TGTGCCAGCAGCTTAACCGGGACTCCGAACACCGGGGAGCTGTTTTTT. Encoded protein: CASSLTGTPNTGELFF.

This sequence joins TRBV15 and TRBJ1-3, with unresolved D. The CDR3 sequence is 13 residues long. CDR1 and CDR2 (germline): LNHNV, YYDKDF (reference sequence). The germline V and J ends were trimmed by 3 bases and 15 bases, with 18 bases remaining between them. The CDR3 reads CATSSPGDTKSYF. The CDR3 DNA is TGTGCCACCAGCAGCCCGGGAGACACTAAATCATATTTT.

This sequence joins TRBV19 and TRBJ2-3, with 7 bases lining up with TRBD2. The CDR3 loop spans 16 amino acids. Germline V gene lookup returns CDR1 LNHDA and CDR2 SQIVND (reference sequence). After removal of 3 bases from V and 0 bases from J, the junction contained 6 bases not matched to a gene. The CDR3, as DNA: TGTGCCAGTAGTATGGGGCTAGCGGACAGCACAGATACGCAGTATTTT. This codes for CASSMGLADSTDTQYF.

This chain connects TRBV7-8 to TRBJ1-1, with unresolved D. CDR1 is SGHVS and CDR2 is FQNEAQ in the germline V gene. V was pared by 5 bases and J by 4 bases, with 17 bases between. The CDR3 loop spans 15 amino acids. The CDR3: CASSTHSSAVTEAFF. CDR3 sequence (DNA): TGTGCCAGCAGCACACACTCCTCCGCGGTCACTGAAGCTTTCTTT.

V gene TRBV11-3 combines with J gene TRBJ2-3, with 7 bases lining up with TRBD1. Losses at the gene ends were 1 base for V and 5 bases for J; bases not matched to a gene: 6. Looked up from germline, CDR1 is SGHNT and CDR2 is YENEEA. The CDR3 runs to 15 residues. CDR3 DNA sequence: TGTGCCAGCAGCTTAGGGGGGACAGTGAAAGATACGCAGTATTTT. Translating gives CASSLGGTVKDTQYF.

This rearrangement joins TRBV5-1 to TRBJ1-6; D not resolved. The CDR3 spans 14 residues. Germline V gene sequence: CDR1 SGHRS, CDR2 YFSETQ. V was clipped by 2 bases and J by 13 bases, with 16 bases between them. The CDR3: CASSFGTIGPPLHF. DNA for the CDR3: TGCGCCAGCAGCTTCGGTACGATCGGTCCGCCCCTCCACTTT.

This chain uses TRBV9 with TRBJ2-3; D unclear. The germline V gene encodes CDR1 SGDLS and CDR2 YYNGEE. Deletions cut 5 bases from V and 1 base from J, with 8 bases between. The CDR3 has 13 amino acids. The CDR3, as DNA: TGTGCCAGCAGGGTCGAGGGCACAGATACGCAGTATTTT. It yields the protein CASRVEGTDTQYF.

The V gene is TRBV4-1, the J gene TRBJ2-1, with TRBD1 as a possible D gene (6 bases). Germline V gives CDR1 MGHRA, CDR2 YSYEKL. The CDR3 is 13 amino acids. V lost 6 bases and J 2 bases, leaving 8 bases between the germline ends. CDR3 protein: CASSWGPYNEQFF. The CDR3 DNA follows: TGCGCCAGCAGTTGGGGGCCCTACAATGAGCAGTTCTTC.

The V and J genes are TRBV7-9 and TRBJ2-1; 7 positions match TRBD2. The CDR3 has 17 amino acids. Trimming took 0 bases from V and 0 from J; bases not matched to a gene: 5. In germline, CDR1 is SEHNR, CDR2 FQNEAQ (reference sequence). The CDR3 reads CASSLAHRGSSYNEQFF. The CDR3 DNA reads TGTGCCAGCAGCTTAGCGCATCGCGGGAGCTCCTACAATGAGCAGTTCTTC.

The chain has TRBV4-2 and TRBJ2-3, with a weak D call TRBD2 (5 bases). Germline V gene lookup returns CDR1 LGHNA and CDR2 YNFKEQ. V lost 1 base and J lost 10, with 12 bases in between. This CDR3 contains 13 residues. DNA for the CDR3: TGTGCCAGCAGCCAAGTTATGGCGGAGGCGCAGTATTTT. As protein: CASSQVMAEAQYF.

This clone was seen once. V gene TRBV2 combines with J gene TRBJ2-7; possible D gene TRBD2, 6 bases. CDR3 length equals 14 residues. Trimming shortened V by 7 bases and J by 1 base, and 14 bases separated the two germline ends. The germline CDR1 and CDR2 sequences are SNHLY and FYNNEI. The CDR3 is CASKGSGLSYEQYF. CDR3 in DNA: TGTGCCAGCAAGGGGAGCGGGTTATCCTACGAGCAGTACTTC.

This chain links TRBV12-3 or TRBV12-4 with TRBJ2-3; D remains ambiguous. CDR3 size: 11 residues. Trimming took off 3 bases at V and 5 bases at J, with 3 bases between the two ends. The CDR3: CASSFRDTQYF. Here the CDR3 DNA reads TGTGCCAGCAGTTTTCGAGATACGCAGTATTTT.

The chain carries TRBV3-1 (or the pseudogene TRBV3-2) and TRBJ2-1; a possible D gene is TRBD1 (6 bases). The CDR3 extends over 14 amino acids. Trimming cost V 3 bases and J 5 bases, with 11 bases left between them. CDR1 and CDR2 from the germline V gene are LGHDT and YNNKEL (reference sequence). CDR3 nucleotide sequence: TGTGCCAGCAGCCACCGGGACACCGACAATGAGCAGTTCTTC. Its translation is CASSHRDTDNEQFF.